This is a list of T cell receptor beta chains from one sample in a study of shared clonotypes between healthy human individuals. Repertoires were generated with immunoSEQ multiplex PCR, while TCRdb's copy carries only in-frame clones and drops some. The data contain about 510,000 clones, over 60% of them seen just once; the ten biggest clones take up around 13%. Material: PBMCs. All receptors come from a woman aged 35 to 49 in good health. Some clones in this sample may be carry-over from other donors' samples. Each CDR3 is given with its conserved first and last residue. The order of the fields is V gene, D gene, clone size, J gene, CDR3 DNA, CDR3 protein. A D gene is named only where the DNA matches it firmly. The size field is filled for only some rows; it gives once, few, many or a size class.

v_call: TRBV7-9; d_call: TRBD1; clone_size: once; j_call: TRBJ1-2; cdr3_nt: TGTGCCAGCAGCCGGGACAGGGAAGGCTACACCTTC; cdr3_aa: CASSRDREGYTF
v_call: TRBV4-1; d_call: TRBD2; clone_size: NA; j_call: TRBJ2-1; cdr3_nt: TGCGCCAGCAGCCAAGGACCATTGCGGGAGATGTCCTACAATGAGCAGTTCTTC; cdr3_aa: CASSQGPLREMSYNEQFF
v_call: TRBV10-1; d_call: NA; clone_size: few; j_call: TRBJ1-4; cdr3_nt: TGCGCCAGCAGTGAGGAACAGTTTGGTGGAAAACTGTTTTTT; cdr3_aa: CASSEEQFGGKLFF
v_call: TRBV5-4; d_call: TRBD1; clone_size: NA; j_call: TRBJ2-7; cdr3_nt: TGTGCCAGCAGCCCGGGCAGGGGGTCCCCTCTGGAGCAGTACTTC; cdr3_aa: CASSPGRGSPLEQYF
v_call: TRBV18; d_call: NA; clone_size: NA; j_call: TRBJ1-1; cdr3_nt: TGTGCCAGCTCAAATCTGAACACTGAAGCTTTCTTT; cdr3_aa: CASSNLNTEAFF
v_call: TRBV6-5; d_call: NA; clone_size: NA; j_call: TRBJ1-1; cdr3_nt: TGTGCCAGCAGTTACACAAACAGACAGGCTGAAGCTTTCTTT; cdr3_aa: CASSYTNRQAEAFF
v_call: TRBV11-3; d_call: NA; clone_size: NA; j_call: TRBJ2-5; cdr3_nt: TGTGCCAGCAGCCGACAGGGAGGCGAGACCCAGTACTTC; cdr3_aa: CASSRQGGETQYF
v_call: TRBV30; d_call: TRBD2; clone_size: NA; j_call: TRBJ2-5; cdr3_nt: TGTGCCTGGAGTGTCCTAGCGGGAGGAGAGACCCAGTACTTC; cdr3_aa: CAWSVLAGGETQYF
v_call: TRBV5-1; d_call: TRBD2; clone_size: NA; j_call: TRBJ2-3; cdr3_nt: TGCGCCAGCAGCTTGACGGCTAGCGGGAGGGGGGCAGATACGCAGTATTTT; cdr3_aa: CASSLTASGRGADTQYF
v_call: TRBV6-6; d_call: NA; clone_size: NA; j_call: TRBJ2-7; cdr3_nt: TGTGCCAGCAGTTACTCGGACGGTTCCTACGAGCAGTACTTC; cdr3_aa: CASSYSDGSYEQYF
v_call: TRBV19; d_call: TRBD2; clone_size: NA; j_call: TRBJ2-1; cdr3_nt: TGTGCCAGTAGTATGGGACTATCGCAGTTCTTC; cdr3_aa: CASSMGLSQFF
v_call: TRBV28; d_call: NA; clone_size: NA; j_call: TRBJ1-4; cdr3_nt: TGTGCCAGCAGTTCGACGGCGGGGGCGAGAACTAATGAAAAACTGTTTTTT; cdr3_aa: CASSSTAGARTNEKLFF
v_call: TRBV18; d_call: TRBD1; clone_size: NA; j_call: TRBJ2-4; cdr3_nt: TGTGCCAGCTCATTTGGGACAGCCCGAGGGATTCAGTACTTC; cdr3_aa: CASSFGTARGIQYF
v_call: TRBV5-4; d_call: TRBD1; clone_size: few; j_call: TRBJ2-7; cdr3_nt: TGTGCCAGCAGCTTGCCCGGGACAGGGGTGAGGGAGCAGTACTTC; cdr3_aa: CASSLPGTGVREQYF
v_call: TRBV7-6; d_call: NA; clone_size: once; j_call: TRBJ1-2; cdr3_nt: TGTGCCAGCAGACCTGTGGGGGAGCATGGCTACACCTTC; cdr3_aa: CASRPVGEHGYTF
v_call: TRBV21-1; d_call: NA; clone_size: once; j_call: TRBJ2-2; cdr3_nt: TGTGCCAGCAGCAAAGGAGAGCTGTTTTTT; cdr3_aa: CASSKGELFF
v_call: TRBV29-1; d_call: NA; clone_size: NA; j_call: TRBJ2-2; cdr3_nt: TGCAGCGGCTTCCGACGAGACACCGGGGAGCTGTTTTTT; cdr3_aa: CSGFRRDTGELFF
v_call: TRBV7-9; d_call: NA; clone_size: NA; j_call: TRBJ1-6; cdr3_nt: TGTGCCAGCAGCTTAGGCTCGGGGGCCAATTCACCCCTCCACTTT; cdr3_aa: CASSLGSGANSPLHF
v_call: TRBV29-1; d_call: TRBD1; clone_size: NA; j_call: TRBJ2-3; cdr3_nt: TGCAGCGTCGCCACAGGGGGGTACACAGATACGCAGTATTTT; cdr3_aa: CSVATGGYTDTQYF
v_call: TRBV2; d_call: TRBD2; clone_size: NA; j_call: TRBJ2-1; cdr3_nt: TGTGCCAGCAGTGAACTAGCGGGGCCGGCCTACAATGAGCAGTTCTTC; cdr3_aa: CASSELAGPAYNEQFF
v_call: TRBV15; d_call: NA; clone_size: NA; j_call: TRBJ1-4; cdr3_nt: TGTGCCACCAGCAGGGGGGTGGCTAATGAAAAACTGTTTTTT; cdr3_aa: CATSRGVANEKLFF
v_call: TRBV7-9; d_call: NA; clone_size: NA; j_call: TRBJ2-4; cdr3_nt: TGTGCCAGCAGCGCCCAGACAGATTCAAACATTCAGTACTTC; cdr3_aa: CASSAQTDSNIQYF
v_call: TRBV9; d_call: TRBD2; clone_size: NA; j_call: TRBJ2-7; cdr3_nt: TGTGCCAGCACCCCCACGGGGAGCGGGACCTACGAGCAGTACTTC; cdr3_aa: CASTPTGSGTYEQYF
v_call: TRBV28; d_call: NA; clone_size: few; j_call: TRBJ1-1; cdr3_nt: TGTGCCAGCAGCATCGGCGGACAGATGAACACTGAAGCTTTCTTT; cdr3_aa: CASSIGGQMNTEAFF
v_call: TRBV5-1; d_call: TRBD1; clone_size: NA; j_call: TRBJ2-2; cdr3_nt: TGCGCCAGCAGCTTGACACAGGGGGCTGACACCGGGGAGCTGTTTTTT; cdr3_aa: CASSLTQGADTGELFF
v_call: TRBV28; d_call: NA; clone_size: NA; j_call: TRBJ1-1; cdr3_nt: TGTGCCAGCAACCCCCCGGGAGGGGGGAACACTGAAGCTTTCTTT; cdr3_aa: CASNPPGGGNTEAFF
v_call: TRBV10-1; d_call: NA; clone_size: once; j_call: TRBJ2-7; cdr3_nt: TGCGCCAGCAGTCCTGGACGGGGTTACTACGAGCAGTACTTC; cdr3_aa: CASSPGRGYYEQYF
v_call: TRBV6-5; d_call: NA; clone_size: NA; j_call: TRBJ2-7; cdr3_nt: TGTGCCAGCAGTAATCTCTACGAGCAGTACTTC; cdr3_aa: CASSNLYEQYF
v_call: TRBV6-4; d_call: NA; clone_size: few; j_call: TRBJ2-5; cdr3_nt: TGTGCCAGCAAACAAGGAGGGACAGCGAGGGAGGAGACCCAGTACTTC; cdr3_aa: CASKQGGTAREETQYF